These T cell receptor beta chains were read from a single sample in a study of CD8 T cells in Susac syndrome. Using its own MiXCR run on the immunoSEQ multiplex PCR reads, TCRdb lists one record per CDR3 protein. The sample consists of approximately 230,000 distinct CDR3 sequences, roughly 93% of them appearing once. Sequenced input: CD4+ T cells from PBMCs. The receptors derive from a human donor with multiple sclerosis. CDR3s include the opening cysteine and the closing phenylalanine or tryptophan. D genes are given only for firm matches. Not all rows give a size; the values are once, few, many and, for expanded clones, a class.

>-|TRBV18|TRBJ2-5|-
CASSPRTQETQYF
TGTGCCAGCTCACCACGGACCCAAGAGACCCAGTACTTC
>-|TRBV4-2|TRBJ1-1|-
CASSRRQEMNTEAFF
TGTGCCAGCAGCCGTCGACAGGAGATGAACACTGAAGCTTTCTTT
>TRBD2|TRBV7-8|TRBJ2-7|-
CASSFNRGEIPPFYEQYF
TGTGCCAGCAGCTTTAATCGGGGGGAAATACCTCCATTCTACGAGCAGTACTTC
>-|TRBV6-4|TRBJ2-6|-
CASSPQGLGANVLTF
TGTGCCAGCAGTCCTCAGGGGCTTGGGGCCAACGTCCTGACTTTC
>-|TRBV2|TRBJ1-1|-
CASSPTASNTEAFF
TGTGCCAGCAGCCCGACAGCCTCGAACACTGAAGCTTTCTTT
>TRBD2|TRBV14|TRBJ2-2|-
CASSHSGTSATGELFF
TGTGCCAGCAGCCATTCCGGGACTAGCGCCACCGGGGAGCTGTTTTTT
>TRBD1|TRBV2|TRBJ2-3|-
CASSLRQGTTDTQYF
TGTGCCAGCAGTCTACGACAGGGGACCACAGATACGCAGTATTTT
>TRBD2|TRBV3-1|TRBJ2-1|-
CASSQAASGAYNEQFF
TGTGCCAGCAGCCAAGCGGCTAGCGGGGCCTACAATGAGCAGTTCTTC
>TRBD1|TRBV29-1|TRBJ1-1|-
CSAGTGEWEAFF
TGCAGCGCTGGGACAGGGGAGTGGGAGGCTTTCTTT
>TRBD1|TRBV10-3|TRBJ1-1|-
CAIRAPGQGPNTEAFF
TGTGCCATCAGAGCCCCGGGACAGGGACCGAACACTGAAGCTTTCTTT
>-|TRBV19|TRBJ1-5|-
CASSRGPYQPQHF
TGTGCCAGTAGTAGAGGCCCTTATCAGCCCCAGCATTTT
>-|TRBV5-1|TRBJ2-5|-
CASSRTQETQYF
TGCGCCAGCAGCAGGACCCAAGAGACCCAGTACTTC
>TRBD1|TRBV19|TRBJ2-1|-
CATRDRGIYNEQFF
TGTGCCACCAGGGACAGGGGGATCTACAATGAGCAGTTCTTC
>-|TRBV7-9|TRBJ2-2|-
CASVKAPTGLTGELFF
TGTGCCAGCGTCAAGGCCCCGACAGGACTAACCGGGGAGCTGTTTTTT
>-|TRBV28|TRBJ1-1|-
CASSSVSEAFF
TGTGCCAGCAGTTCTGTGTCTGAAGCTTTCTTT
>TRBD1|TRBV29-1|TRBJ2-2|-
CSVRGQGTGELFF
TGCAGCGTTAGGGGACAGGGCACCGGGGAGCTGTTTTTT
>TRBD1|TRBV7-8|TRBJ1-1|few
CASSFTGGTEAFF
TGTGCCAGCAGCTTTACAGGGGGCACTGAAGCTTTCTTT
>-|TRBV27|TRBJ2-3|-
CASSPRGHTSTDTQYF
TGTGCCAGCAGCCCCAGAGGCCACACTAGCACAGATACGCAGTATTTT
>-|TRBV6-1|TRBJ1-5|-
CASSERHRGDQPQHF
TGTGCCAGCAGTGAAAGGCACCGAGGCGATCAGCCCCAGCATTTT
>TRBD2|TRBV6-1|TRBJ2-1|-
CALGPAGGNNEQFF
TGTGCCTTAGGTCCGGCGGGAGGAAACAATGAGCAGTTCTTC
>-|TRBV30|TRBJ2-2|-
CAWSSWGTANTGELFF
TGTGCCTGGAGTTCCTGGGGGACCGCGAACACCGGGGAGCTGTTTTTT
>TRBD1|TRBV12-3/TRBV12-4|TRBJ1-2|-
CASSRTGDGYGYTF
TGTGCCAGCAGTAGGACAGGGGATGGCTATGGCTACACCTTC
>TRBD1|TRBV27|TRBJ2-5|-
CASSPRTGLLQETQYF
TGTGCCAGCAGTCCACGGACAGGGCTACTCCAAGAGACCCAGTACTTC
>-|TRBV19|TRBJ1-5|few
CASSGSNQPQHF
TGTGCCAGTAGTGGCAGTAATCAGCCCCAGCATTTT
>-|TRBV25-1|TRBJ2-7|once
CASRNPPAILAPYEQYF
TGTGCCAGCAGAAACCCTCCCGCTATTTTGGCCCCCTACGAGCAGTACTTC
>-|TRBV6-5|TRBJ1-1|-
CASSYSRGNTEAFF
TGTGCCAGCAGTTACTCGAGGGGGAACACTGAAGCTTTCTTT
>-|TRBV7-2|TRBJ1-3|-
CASSLEHDGNTIYF
TGTGCCAGCAGCCTAGAACACGATGGAAACACCATATATTTT
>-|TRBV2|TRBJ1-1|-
CASKPGGTEAFF
TGTGCCAGCAAACCAGGTGGCACTGAAGCTTTCTTT
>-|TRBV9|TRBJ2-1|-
CASSVGWSAGSHNEQFF
TGTGCCAGCAGCGTAGGGTGGTCGGCAGGGTCACACAATGAGCAGTTCTTC
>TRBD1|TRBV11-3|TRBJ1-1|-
CASRQSPPGQGEAFF
TGTGCCAGCAGGCAATCGCCTCCAGGACAGGGTGAAGCTTTCTTT
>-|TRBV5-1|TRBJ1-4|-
CASSLLQSNEKLFF
TGCGCCAGCAGCTTATTACAGTCTAATGAAAAACTGTTTTTT
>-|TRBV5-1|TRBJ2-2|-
CASSAHDTGELFF
TGCGCCAGCAGCGCCCATGACACCGGGGAGCTGTTTTTT
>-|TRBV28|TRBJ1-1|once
CASRVGGTRRGGEAFF
TGTGCCAGCAGAGTGGGGGGGACACGGAGAGGGGGTGAAGCTTTCTTT
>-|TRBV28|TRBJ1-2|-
CASSSPDAANYGYTF
TGTGCCAGCAGTTCACCAGACGCCGCTAACTATGGCTACACCTTC
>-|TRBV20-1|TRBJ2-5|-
CSASLGPETQYF
TGCAGTGCTAGTTTGGGGCCAGAGACCCAGTACTTC
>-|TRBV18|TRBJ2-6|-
CASSPARITFSGANVLTF
TGTGCCAGCTCACCAGCACGGATCACCTTCTCTGGGGCCAACGTCCTGACTTTC
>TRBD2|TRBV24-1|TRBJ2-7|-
CATSDPRGAGGEQYF
TGTGCCACCAGTGATCCGCGGGGGGCGGGAGGCGAGCAGTACTTC
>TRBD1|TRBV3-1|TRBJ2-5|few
CASSPTGTGVETQYF
TGTGCCAGCAGCCCGACCGGGACAGGGGTAGAGACCCAGTACTTC
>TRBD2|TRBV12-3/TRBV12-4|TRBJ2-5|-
CASINSAASGRAGETQYF
TGTGCCAGCATCAACTCCGCGGCTAGCGGGAGGGCCGGAGAGACCCAGTACTTC
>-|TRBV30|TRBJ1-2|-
CAWSVGAFNYGYTF
TGTGCCTGGAGTGTAGGGGCTTTTAACTATGGCTACACCTTC
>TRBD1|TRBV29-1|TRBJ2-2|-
CSGGTGRLPGELFF
TGCAGCGGCGGGACAGGGCGGCTCCCCGGGGAGCTGTTTTTT
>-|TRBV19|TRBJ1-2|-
CASSPRDGYGYTF
TGTGCCAGTAGTCCGCGGGACGGGTATGGCTACACCTTC
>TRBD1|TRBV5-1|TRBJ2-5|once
CASSLYGTDSKETQYF
TGCGCCAGCAGCTTATACGGGACAGACAGTAAAGAGACCCAGTACTTC
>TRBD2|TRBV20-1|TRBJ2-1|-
CSALRTSGLYNEQFF
TGCAGTGCTCTACGGACTAGCGGGTTATACAATGAGCAGTTCTTC
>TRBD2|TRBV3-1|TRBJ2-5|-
CASSPIYGRETQYF
TGTGCCAGCAGCCCCATTTACGGGAGGGAGACCCAGTACTTC
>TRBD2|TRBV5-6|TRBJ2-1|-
CASSLRRLAGYNEQFF
TGTGCCAGCAGCTTGAGGCGCCTAGCGGGTTACAATGAGCAGTTCTTC
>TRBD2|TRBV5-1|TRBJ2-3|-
CASSSSGGGTDTQYF
TGCGCCAGCAGCTCGAGCGGGGGTGGCACAGATACGCAGTATTTT
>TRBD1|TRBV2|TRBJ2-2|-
CASSVDRVTGELFF
TGTGCCAGCAGTGTTGACAGGGTCACCGGGGAGCTGTTTTTT
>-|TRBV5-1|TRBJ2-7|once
CASSLAALGTGTYEQYF
TGCGCCAGCAGCTTGGCCGCGTTGGGGACTGGTACCTACGAGCAGTACTTC
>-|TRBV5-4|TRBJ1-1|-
CASSQPPGTEAFF
TGTGCCAGCAGCCAGCCCCCGGGGACTGAAGCTTTCTTT
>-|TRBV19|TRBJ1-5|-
CASQAGSNQPQHF
TGTGCCAGTCAGGCGGGTAGCAATCAGCCCCAGCATTTT
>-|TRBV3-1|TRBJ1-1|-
CASRPSGDMAEAFF
TGTGCCAGTAGACCTTCAGGGGATATGGCTGAAGCTTTCTTT
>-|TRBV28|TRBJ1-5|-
CASTNRVHQPQHF
TGTGCCAGCACCAACAGGGTACATCAGCCCCAGCATTTT
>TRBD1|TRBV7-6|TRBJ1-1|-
CASSSAPQGAEAFF
TGTGCCAGCAGCTCGGCCCCACAGGGGGCTGAAGCTTTCTTT
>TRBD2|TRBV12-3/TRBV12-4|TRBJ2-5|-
CASSGGLVGTQYF
TGCGCCAGCAGCGGGGGACTAGTTGGGACCCAGTACTTC
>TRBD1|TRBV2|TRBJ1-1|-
CASSVSGTVNQLAFF
TGTGCCAGCAGTGTTTCCGGGACAGTCAATCAGCTGGCTTTCTTT
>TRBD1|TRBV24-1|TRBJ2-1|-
CATSDLGQGDDEQFF
TGTGCCACCAGTGACCTTGGACAGGGGGACGATGAGCAGTTCTTC
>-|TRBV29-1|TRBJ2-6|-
CSADVEGANVLTF
TGCAGCGCGGACGTGGAGGGGGCCAACGTCCTGACTTTC
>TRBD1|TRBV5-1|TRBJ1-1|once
CASSSPDRGTEAFF
TGCGCCAGCAGCTCCCCGGACAGGGGCACTGAAGCTTTCTTT
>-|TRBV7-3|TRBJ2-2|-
CASSLLPPGNTGELFF
TGTGCCAGCAGCTTATTACCCCCGGGGAACACCGGGGAGCTGTTTTTT